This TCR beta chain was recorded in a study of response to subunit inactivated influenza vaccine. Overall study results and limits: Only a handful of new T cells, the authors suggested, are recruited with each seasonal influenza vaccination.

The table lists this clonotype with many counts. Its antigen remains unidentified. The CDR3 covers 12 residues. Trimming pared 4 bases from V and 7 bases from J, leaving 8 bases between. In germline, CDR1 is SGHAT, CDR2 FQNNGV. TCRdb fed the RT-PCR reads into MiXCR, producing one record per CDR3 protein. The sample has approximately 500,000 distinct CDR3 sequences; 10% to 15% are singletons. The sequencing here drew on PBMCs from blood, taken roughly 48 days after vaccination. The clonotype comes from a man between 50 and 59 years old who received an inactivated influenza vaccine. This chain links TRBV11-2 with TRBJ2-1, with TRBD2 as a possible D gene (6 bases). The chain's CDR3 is CASSSGGNEQFF. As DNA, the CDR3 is TGTGCCAGCAGCTCTGGAGGGAATGAGCAGTTCTTC. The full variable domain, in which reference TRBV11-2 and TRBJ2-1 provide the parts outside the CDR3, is EAGVAQSPRYKIIEKRQSVAFWCNPISGHATLYWYQQILGQGPKLLIQFQNNGVVDDSQLPKDRFSAERLKGVDSTLKIQPAKLEDSAVYLCASSSGGNEQFFGPGTRLTVL.